What follows are 32 T cell receptor beta chains derived from one specimen sequenced in a study of T cells in Graves' hyperthyroidism and ophthalmopathy. TCR beta CDR3 regions were amplified from RNA transcripts. First-round RT-PCR of the TCR CDR3 relied on the HTBI primer set. MiXCR, run by TCRdb on the multiplex PCR reads, gives a single entry per CDR3 protein. The sample lists under 350,000 distinct CDR3 sequences; around a fifth were seen once. The material sequenced was blood. All receptors come from a woman aged 50 to 60 with Graves' hyperthyroidism.

This chain uses TRBV5-1 with TRBJ1-3; D gene ambiguous. Germline-derived CDR1 and CDR2 are SGHRS and YFSETQ. The length of the CDR3 is 14 residues. V lost 4 bases, J lost 0 bases, and 8 bases lay in between. The CDR3 is CASSQGDSGNTIYF. The CDR3 nucleotides are TGCGCCAGCAGCCAAGGTGACTCTGGAAACACCATATATTTT.

The chain combines TRBV19 with TRBJ2-1, with 16 bases fitting TRBD2. The CDR3 spans 18 residues. Germline V CDR1 and CDR2: LNHDA, SQIVND (reference sequence). J gave up 6 bases and V 6 bases, and 11 bases lay outside the gene matches. DNA for the CDR3: TGTGCCAGTAGCTCCGGGACTAGCGGGAGGGCGGGGGGCAATGAGCAGTTCTTC. Its translation: CASSSGTSGRAGGNEQFF.

This clonotype was detected ten times or more. The germline gene is not matched at one end of the junction; a read error may be the cause. The rearrangement joins TRBV5-1 to TRBJ2-7, with D perhaps matching TRBD2 (6 bases). Germline CDR1 and CDR2: SGHRS and YFSETQ. The CDR3 has 13 residues. Here the CDR3 reads CASSLAGTYEQYF. The CDR3, as DNA: TGTGCCAGCAGTTTGGCGGGGACCTACGAGCAGTACTTC.

This clonotype showed up many times. The junction shows a germline mismatch at one end, possibly a read error. The gene calls are TRBV20-1 and TRBJ2-7, with D unresolved. Germline CDR1 is DFQATT and CDR2 is SNEGSKA (reference sequence). The CDR3 totals 15 residues. The CDR3 nucleotides read TGCAGTGCTAGAGCCACCCGGACCCTTTCCTCCGAGCAGTACTTC. This codes for CSARATRTLSSEQYF.

This clonotype was counted only a few times. The genes are TRBV7-2 and TRBJ1-5; tentative D call: TRBD1 (5 bases). Trimming took 0 bases from V and 7 from J, leaving 10 bases between them. In germline, CDR1 is SGHTA, CDR2 FQGNSA. This CDR3 is built from 14 residues. The CDR3 spells CASSLAGGVQPQHF. In DNA form, the CDR3 reads TGTGCCAGCAGCTTAGCTGGGGGGGTCCAGCCCCAGCATTTT.

In this sample, this clonotype turned up many times. This chain connects TRBV11-3 to TRBJ2-1; 10 nucleotides match TRBD2. Germline values: CDR1 SGHNT, CDR2 YENEEA. The CDR3 consists of 15 residues. V shed 4 bases and J 6 bases; nucleotides not matched to a gene: 6. Here the CDR3 reads CASSSLAGGSNEQFF. CDR3 coding DNA: TGTGCCAGCAGCTCCTTAGCGGGAGGTAGCAATGAGCAGTTCTTC.

This clonotype appeared a few times. This chain links TRBV28 with TRBJ2-2, with TRBD2 as a possible D gene (5 bases). CDR1 and CDR2 (germline): MDHEN, SYDVKM. The V end was cut by 3 bases, the J end by 6 bases, with 11 bases between. This CDR3 has 14 amino acids. The CDR3 loop reads CASSFPRGSGELFF. DNA for the CDR3: TGTGCCAGCAGTTTTCCTCGGGGATCCGGGGAGCTGTTTTTT.

In this sample, this clonotype turned up a few times. The chain carries TRBV5-5 and TRBJ2-5; 9 bases are shared with TRBD2. The germline V gene has CDR1 SGHKS and CDR2 YYEKEE (reference sequence). Trimming took 4 bases from V and 13 from J; bases not matched to a gene: 11. This CDR3 contains 13 residues. The CDR3 sequence: CASSVGLAGFMYF. CDR3 in DNA: TGTGCCAGCAGCGTGGGTCTAGCGGGATTCATGTACTTC.

This clonotype was counted only a few times. This chain connects TRBV5-4 to TRBJ2-5; possibly TRBD2 for D (5 bases). Deletions cut 0 bases from V and 4 bases from J, with 13 bases between. Per the germline V gene, CDR1 is SGHNT and CDR2 is YYREEE (reference sequence). There are 15 residues in the CDR3. CDR3 nucleotides: TGTGCCAGCAGCTTGGCCGAAGACTATGGAGAGACCCAGTACTTC. The encoded protein is CASSLAEDYGETQYF.

The V and J genes are TRBV7-9 and TRBJ1-3, with D tentatively TRBD1 (6 bases). V was trimmed by 2 bases and J by 2 bases, leaving 10 bases between them. CDR1 and CDR2 from the germline V gene are SEHNR and FQNEAQ (reference sequence). CDR3 size: 15 residues. Written as DNA, the CDR3 is TGTGCCAGCAGCTTATTGGGGGCAGCTGGAAACACCATATATTTT. Encoded protein: CASSLLGAAGNTIYF.

This clonotype was found many times. This chain connects TRBV11-3 to TRBJ2-1; TRBD1 or TRBD2 may be the D gene (6 bases each). V lost 4 bases to trimming and J lost 3 bases, with 19 bases between them. Per germline, CDR1 SGHNT and CDR2 YENEEA. CDR3 length: 17 residues. In DNA form, the CDR3 reads TGTGCCAGCAGCTCTGGGGGCTGGCGGGACCTCTACAATGAGCAGTTCTTC. Translating it yields CASSSGGWRDLYNEQFF.

This rearrangement joins TRBV2 to TRBJ1-2, with 10 bases fitting TRBD1. Looked up from germline, CDR1 is SNHLY and CDR2 is FYNNEI. This CDR3 is 14 amino acids long. The V segment lost 5 bases and the J segment 4 bases; nucleotides outside the gene matches: 4. The CDR3: CASSRTGGSYGYTF. The CDR3, as DNA: TGTGCCAGCAGTCGGACAGGGGGGTCCTATGGCTACACCTTC. The complete variable domain, with remaining parts taken from reference TRBV2 and TRBJ1-2, reads EPEVTQTPSHQVTQMGQEVILRCVPISNHLYFYWYRQILGQKVEFLVSFYNNEISEKSEIFDDQFSVERPDGSNFTLKIRSTKLEDSAMYFCASSRTGGSYGYTFGSGTRLTVV.

The rearrangement joins TRBV7-6 to TRBJ2-4; D remains ambiguous. Per germline, CDR1 SGHVS and CDR2 FNYEAQ. The CDR3 totals 17 residues. Trimming removed 4 bases at V and 0 bases at J, with 16 bases between. CDR3 region: CASSSRHLYLAKNIQYF. For the CDR3, the DNA is TGTGCCAGCAGCTCTCGACACCTCTATCTAGCCAAAAACATTCAGTACTTC.

This clonotype came up a few times. This rearrangement joins TRBV7-9 to TRBJ1-5; tentatively, D is TRBD1 (5 bases). The CDR3 runs 15 residues. Looked up from germline, CDR1 is SEHNR and CDR2 is FQNEAQ (reference sequence). Trimming left V 1 base short and J 7 bases short, with 14 bases between. The chain's CDR3 is CASSLESDSGQPQHF. CDR3 coding DNA: TGTGCCAGCAGCTTAGAAAGCGACAGCGGGCAGCCCCAGCATTTT.

This clonotype came up many times. The rearrangement joins TRBV5-1 to TRBJ2-5, with D tentatively TRBD1 (5 bases). Germline CDR1 and CDR2: SGHRS and YFSETQ. Trimming cost V 0 bases and J 2 bases, with 8 bases left between them. This CDR3 has 14 residues. The CDR3, as DNA: TGCGCCAGCAGCTTGGGGACACATCAAGAGACCCAGTACTTC. Its translation is CASSLGTHQETQYF.

In its sample, this clonotype was seen a few times. The gene calls are TRBV7-8 and TRBJ2-2, with 10 bases identical to TRBD1. The CDR3 extends over 17 amino acids. Germline assignment: CDR1 SGHVS and CDR2 FQNEAQ. Losses at the gene ends were 0 bases for V and 2 bases for J; bases not matched to a gene: 3. CDR3 sequence (DNA): TGTGCCAGCAGCTTAGCCGGGACAGGGGAAAACACCGGGGAGCTGTTTTTT. Its translation is CASSLAGTGENTGELFF.

This rearrangement joins TRBV27 to TRBJ2-1; 14 bases fit TRBD2. Germline CDR1 reads MNHEY; CDR2 reads SMNVEV (reference sequence). This CDR3 is 15 amino acids long. Trimming removed 5 bases from V and 8 bases from J; junction bases left unmatched: 5. The DNA of the CDR3 is TGTGCCAGCAGTCCGACTAGCGGGAGGGCCGATGAGCAGTTCTTC. It is translated as CASSPTSGRADEQFF.

This clonotype was detected many times. The genes are TRBV6-1 and TRBJ2-1; TRBD2 aligns across 9 bases. CDR3 length: 12 amino acids. Germline V lookup: CDR1 MNHNS, CDR2 SASEGT. In nucleotides, the CDR3 is TGTGACCAGCGGCGGGGGGGAAATGAGCAGTTCTTC. Translated, it gives CDQRRGGNEQFF.

The V and J genes are TRBV18 and TRBJ1-4; 7 positions match TRBD1. The CDR3 runs to 15 residues. V trimming: 3 bases; J trimming: 4 bases; junction bases outside the gene matches: 5. Germline CDR1 KGHSH, CDR2 LQKENI. CDR3 in DNA: TGTGCCAGCTCACCGAAGGGGGCGGGTAATGAAAAACTGTTTTTT. Translated: CASSPKGAGNEKLFF.

The V call is TRBV11-2, the J call TRBJ1-1; 9 bases match TRBD1. V gave up 6 bases and J gave up 11 bases; unmatched junction bases: 10. The CDR3 consists of 13 residues. Per germline, CDR1 SGHAT and CDR2 FQNNGV. The CDR3 DNA is TGTGCCAGCAGGCATTACAGGGGGCTAATGGCTTTCTTT. Translating it yields CASRHYRGLMAFF. The full variable domain, with the rest looked up from reference TRBV11-2 and TRBJ1-1, is EAGVAQSPRYKIIEKRQSVAFWCNPISGHATLYWYQQILGQGPKLLIQFQNNGVVDDSQLPKDRFSAERLKGVDSTLKIQPAKLEDSAVYLCASRHYRGLMAFFGQGTRLTVV.

Ten or more counts support this clonotype. The chain employs TRBV20-1 and TRBJ2-7, with TRBD2 identical over 9 bases. The J call may be faulty, since TRBJ2-1 better matches the DNA end. Germline V lookup: CDR1 DFQATT, CDR2 SNEGSKA (reference sequence). The length of the CDR3 is 14 residues. CDR3 coding DNA: TGCAGTGCTAGTGTGGGTAGCGGGGGCTACGAGCAGTTCTTC. Translating gives CSASVGSGGYEQFF.

This clonotype has a count of ten or more. V gene TRBV20-1 combines with J gene TRBJ2-7; 11 positions match TRBD2. Germline V CDR1 and CDR2: DFQATT, SNEGSKA (reference sequence). Germline trimming cut 4 bases from V and 3 bases from J; bases unmatched to any gene: 5. This CDR3 has 14 residues. For the CDR3, the DNA is TGCAGTGCTATCCGGGGACTAGCGGTCTACGAGCAGTACTTC. Protein sequence: CSAIRGLAVYEQYF.

This clonotype was seen many times. Its ends do not fully match the called genes, so a read error is possible. V gene TRBV7-9 combines with J gene TRBJ2-5, with TRBD2 as a possible D gene (5 bases). The germline V gene encodes CDR1 SEHNR and CDR2 FQNEAQ (reference sequence). CDR3 length: 15 amino acids. The CDR3 sequence is CASTLSGGVQETQYF. The CDR3 nucleotides are TGTGCCAGCACCTTAAGCGGAGGCGTACAAGAGACCCAGTACTTC.

This clonotype was observed at least ten times. The V call is TRBV20-1, the J call TRBJ2-5, with D maybe TRBD1 (5 bases). Trimming removed 4 bases at V and 4 bases at J, with 10 bases between. The CDR3 extends over 12 amino acids. The germline V gene has CDR1 DFQATT and CDR2 SNEGSKA (reference sequence). CDR3 sequence reads: CSAIGAVETQYF. In DNA form, the CDR3 reads TGCAGTGCTATAGGGGCCGTAGAGACCCAGTACTTC.

The V gene is TRBV28, the J gene TRBJ2-2; 11 positions agree with TRBD1. CDR1 and CDR2 (germline): MDHEN, SYDVKM. The CDR3 has 16 residues. Trimming cost V 5 bases and J 4 bases; bases outside gene matches: 6. CDR3 nucleotides: TGTGCCAGCAGTGATCCGGGACAGGGGGTCACCGGGGAGCTGTTTTTT. Its protein product is CASSDPGQGVTGELFF.

There are many counts of this clonotype. This chain uses TRBV28 with TRBJ2-7; 10 bases line up with TRBD1. The V segment lost 5 bases and the J segment 3 bases; nucleotides outside the gene matches: 7. In germline, CDR1 is MDHEN, CDR2 SYDVKM. The CDR3 runs to 15 residues. CDR3 region: CASSPPGTGDYEQYF. Here the CDR3 DNA reads TGTGCCAGCAGTCCCCCCGGGACAGGGGACTACGAGCAGTACTTC.

This clonotype was detected many times. The CDR3 region has the DNA TGTGCCAGCAGCGAAGGACTAGCGGGGATACGATCCTACAATGAGCAGTTCTTC. Residues: CASSEGLAGIRSYNEQFF. J is TRBJ2-1 and V is TRBV7-3, with 12 bases lining up with TRBD2. In germline, CDR1 is SGHTA, CDR2 FQGTGA. J lost 1 base, V lost 5 bases, and 9 bases had no gene match. CDR3 length equals 18 residues.

The chain couples TRBV6-4 to TRBJ2-3; tentative D call: TRBD2 (6 bases). The ends were cut back, 2 bases at V and 0 bases at J, with 9 bases in the middle. Germline CDR1 reads MRHNA; CDR2 reads SNTAGT. There are 15 residues in the CDR3. CDR3 loop: CASSDIAASTDTQYF. The CDR3 DNA follows: TGTGCCAGCAGTGACATAGCGGCTAGCACAGATACGCAGTATTTT.

This clonotype occurred a few times. The chain has TRBV6-5 and TRBJ1-2; 7 bases match TRBD1. The CDR3 is made up of 16 amino acids. Per germline, CDR1 MNHEY and CDR2 SVGAGI. Trimming removed 2 bases from V and 8 bases from J; junction bases left unmatched: 14. The CDR3 DNA sequence: TGTGCCAGCAGTTACACAAACAGGGGAGGCTTTGCCGGCTACACCTTC. Protein sequence: CASSYTNRGGFAGYTF.

This clonotype was counted many times. Its ends do not fully match the called genes, so a read error is possible. V usage is TRBV12-3 or TRBV12-4 and J usage is TRBJ2-7; D is ambiguous. The CDR3 has 12 amino acids. The CDR3 DNA follows: TGTGCCAGCAGTTTAGCGGGCTACGGGCAGTACTTC. Amino acids: CASSLAGYGQYF.

This clonotype was detected many times. Here the CDR3 DNA reads TGCGCCAGCAGCACGGGGGACACTGAAGCTTTCTTT. The encoded protein is CASSTGDTEAFF. The chain uses TRBV5-1 and TRBJ1-1, with a possible D match to TRBD1 (5 bases). The CDR3 contains 12 residues. Trimming removed 4 bases from V and 3 bases from J, with 7 bases in between. Per germline, CDR1 SGHRS and CDR2 YFSETQ. The complete variable domain, with remaining parts taken from reference TRBV5-1 and TRBJ1-1, reads KAGVTQTPRYLIKTRGQQVTLSCSPISGHRSVSWYQQTPGQGLQFLFEYFSETQRNKGNFPGRFSGRQFSNSRSEMNVSTLELGDSALYLCASSTGDTEAFFGQGTRLTVV.

This clonotype was counted a few times. V is TRBV29-1 and J is TRBJ2-2, with TRBD1 matching over 8 bases. Germline V lookup: CDR1 SQVTM, CDR2 ANQGSEA. This CDR3 spans 14 amino acids. J gave up 6 bases and V 6 bases, and 9 bases lay outside the gene matches. The CDR3 coding sequence is TGCAGCGTAAAAAGGCAGGGGGCGGCCGGGGAGCTGTTTTTT. Encoded protein: CSVKRQGAAGELFF.